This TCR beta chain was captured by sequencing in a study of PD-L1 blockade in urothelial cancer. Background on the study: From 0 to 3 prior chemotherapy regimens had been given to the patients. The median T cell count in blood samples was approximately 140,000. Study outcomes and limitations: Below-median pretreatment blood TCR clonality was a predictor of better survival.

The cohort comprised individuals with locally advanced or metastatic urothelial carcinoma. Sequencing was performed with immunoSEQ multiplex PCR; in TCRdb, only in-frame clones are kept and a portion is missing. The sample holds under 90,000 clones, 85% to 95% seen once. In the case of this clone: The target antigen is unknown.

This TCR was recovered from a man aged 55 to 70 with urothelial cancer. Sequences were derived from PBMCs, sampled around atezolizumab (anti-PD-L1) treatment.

Here the CDR3 reads CASSGEVGAKDTEAFF. CDR3 DNA sequence: TGTGCCAGCAGTGGCGAAGTGGGGGCGAAGGACACTGAAGCTTTCTTT. This sequence joins TRBV6-1 and TRBJ1-1; D perhaps matches TRBD1 (6 bases). This CDR3 is 16 amino acids long. Trimming stripped 4 bases from V and 3 bases from J, with 18 bases between. Germline assignment: CDR1 MNHNS and CDR2 SASEGT.